Sequencing of this T cell receptor beta chain was carried out in a study of T cells in Graves' hyperthyroidism and ophthalmopathy. About the research overall: Peripheral blood sampling occurred at initial diagnosis, before any treatment. Study results and limitations: Blood samples included most of the expanded thyroid clonotypes exceeding 0.001.

Orbital computed tomography and thyroid ultrasound, together with serum TRAb and thyroxine and clinical symptoms, were used for diagnoses. In germline, CDR1 is KGHDR, CDR2 SFDVKD. The CDR3 is made up of 16 amino acids. RNA transcripts yielded amplified TCR beta CDR3 regions. When the TCR CDR3 underwent first-round RT-PCR, the HTBI primer set was used. One entry per CDR3 protein, called by TCRdb with MiXCR from the multiplex PCR reads. In the table there are about 380,000 distinct CDR3 sequences, roughly 18% of which are singletons. Comment on this clonotype: Its antigen is undetermined. A read error may explain this, as a much larger clone is one base away.

The chain uses TRBV24-1 and TRBJ1-2, with 9 bases matching TRBD1. The TCR sequence derives from a man aged 18 to 30 with Graves' ophthalmopathy. Sequencing was carried out using blood. CDR3 sequence: CTTSDPTGQGSYGYTF. Here the CDR3 DNA reads TGTACCACCAGTGACCCAACGGGACAGGGTAGCTATGGCTACACCTTC.